These T cell receptor beta chains were read from a single sample in a study of early T cells in non-severe SARS-CoV-2 infection. TCRdb ran MiXCR on the 5' RACE reads and lists one entry per CDR3 protein. The top ten hold about 2.7% of the sample, which has tens of thousands of distinct CDR3 sequences, 5.5% to 8% seen once. The sample was whole blood, taken at baseline. These TCRs come from an adult who was a healthcare worker with PCR-confirmed SARS-CoV-2 infection or an uninfected control (not recorded which). Both conserved end residues are part of each CDR3. The order of the fields is D gene, clone size, V gene, J gene, CDR3 DNA, CDR3 protein. A D gene is named only where the DNA matches it firmly. Only part of the rows carry a size: once, few, many, or a class if the clone is expanded.

TRBD1	many	TRBV7-3	TRBJ1-3	TGTGCCAGCAGCTCGGATCCAGGGGGCAGATCGTCTGGAAACACCATATATTTT	CASSSDPGGRSSGNTIYF
.	many	TRBV6-1	TRBJ1-5	TGTGCCAGCAGTGAGAACCCAGGGGCTAGCAATCAGCCCCAGCATTTT	CASSENPGASNQPQHF
TRBD2	many	TRBV7-8	TRBJ2-1	TGTGCCAGCAGCCCCCCTCCGCCAGCGGGGCATAACAATGAGCAGTTCTTC	CASSPPPPAGHNNEQFF
.	many	TRBV20-1	TRBJ1-1	TGCAGTGCTAGGACTACTAACACTGAAGCTTTCTTT	CSARTTNTEAFF
.	.	TRBV12-3/TRBV12-4	TRBJ1-5	TGTGCCAGCAGTTTGATAGCGGGCGGGCATCAGCCCCAGCATTTT	CASSLIAGGHQPQHF
.	few	TRBV24-1	TRBJ1-2	TGTGCCACCAGTGATCCCCTGGCAGCTAGATATGGCTACACCTTC	CATSDPLAARYGYTF
TRBD1	.	TRBV2	TRBJ1-4	TGTGCCAGCGGAGGACAGGGACTGGTTGCTGAAAAACTGTTTTTT	CASGGQGLVAEKLFF
.	many	TRBV24-1	TRBJ1-2	TGTGCCACCCAAAGAACCTCTGGCTATGGCTACACCTTC	CATQRTSGYGYTF
.	many	TRBV6-6	TRBJ1-5	TGTGCCAGCAGTTACAGAGAGGGTCAGCCCCAGCATTTT	CASSYREGQPQHF
TRBD1	many	TRBV4-1	TRBJ1-4	TGCGCCAGCAGCCTGGACAGGGAAGCTAATGAAAAACTGTTTTTT	CASSLDREANEKLFF
.	few	TRBV19	TRBJ2-7	TGTGCCAGTAGTAGGGGCTGGAGGGGCCGAGGCTACGAGCAGTACTTC	CASSRGWRGRGYEQYF
.	many	TRBV29-1	TRBJ1-3	TGCAGCGTTGTACCAGGGCTCGGAAACACCATATATTTT	CSVVPGLGNTIYF
TRBD2	many	TRBV29-1	TRBJ2-1	TGCAGCGTTGGTTTAGCGGGGGCCGAGGGTAATGAGCAGTTCTTC	CSVGLAGAEGNEQFF
TRBD1	.	TRBV12-3/TRBV12-4	TRBJ2-3	TGTGCCAGCAGTCCGTACAGGGGTCCTACGCAGTATTTT	CASSPYRGPTQYF
.	.	TRBV5-4	TRBJ1-1	TGTGCCAGCAGCTCAGGACAGATGTACACTGAAGCTTTCTTT	CASSSGQMYTEAFF
.	many	TRBV2	TRBJ1-5	TGTGCCAGCAGTGAAGCGACAACAGGAGGGAATCAGCCCCAGCATTTT	CASSEATTGGNQPQHF
.	many	TRBV11-2	TRBJ2-4	TGTGCCAGCAGCTTAGTTGGTCGGGGCAAAAACATTCAGTACTTC	CASSLVGRGKNIQYF
.	.	TRBV6-5	TRBJ2-5	TGTGCCAGCAGTTACTCGGGCCCTCGGGGAGAGACCCAGTACTTC	CASSYSGPRGETQYF
.	.	TRBV18	TRBJ1-5	TGTGCCAACTCACCGCTCCTTGTGGATCAGCCCCAGCATTTT	CANSPLLVDQPQHF
.	many	TRBV7-9	TRBJ2-2	TGTGCCAGCAGCCCCGGAAACACCGGGGAGCTGTTTTTT	CASSPGNTGELFF
TRBD1	many	TRBV10-3	TRBJ1-6	TGTGCCATCAGTTCTTCGGACAGGGTGAGCTCACCCCTCCACTTT	CAISSSDRVSSPLHF
TRBD2	few	TRBV6-2/TRBV6-3	TRBJ2-6	TGTGCCAGCATTAATCCCTCGGGGGGCTCTGGGGCCAACGTCCTGACTTTC	CASINPSGGSGANVLTF
TRBD2	.	TRBV12-3/TRBV12-4	TRBJ2-5	TGTGCCAGCAGTTTTCGTAGCGGGGGGCACCAAGAGACCCAGTACTTC	CASSFRSGGHQETQYF
TRBD1	many	TRBV6-5	TRBJ2-7	TGTGCCAGCACCGGGACAGGGGGCTCCTACGAGCAGTACTTC	CASTGTGGSYEQYF
TRBD2	few	TRBV12-3/TRBV12-4	TRBJ2-5	TGTGCCAGCAGCAGACTAGCGGGGATTACCCAAGAGACCCAGTACTTC	CASSRLAGITQETQYF
.	many	TRBV5-8	TRBJ1-2	TGTGCCAGCAGCCGAGGGGGAAGCTATGGCTACACCTTC	CASSRGGSYGYTF
.	few	TRBV6-5	TRBJ2-5	TGTGCCAGCACCCAGGGAGTGGAGTACTTC	CASTQGVEYF
.	many	TRBV10-3	TRBJ2-3	TGTGCCATCAGGGCTTTCGGGGCTGGCGCAGATACGCAGTATTTT	CAIRAFGAGADTQYF
TRBD1	many	TRBV19	TRBJ1-4	TGTGCCAGTAGCTCCCCGACAGGGGAGGTGGAAAAACTGTTTTTT	CASSSPTGEVEKLFF
.	few	TRBV7-2	TRBJ1-1	TGTGCCAGCAGCCGCGGGAGGGCCCCTGAAGCTTTCTTT	CASSRGRAPEAFF
.	few	TRBV27	TRBJ2-6	TGTGCCAGCACCCGGACAAATCAATACCCCCACGTCCTGACTTTC	CASTRTNQYPHVLTF
.	many	TRBV19	TRBJ2-1	TGTGCCAGTAGTATAGCGGAGAGGAATGAGCAGTTCTTC	CASSIAERNEQFF
.	medium-sized	TRBV20-1	TRBJ2-1	TGCAGTGCTAGACACCAGGAAAATGAGCAGTTCTTC	CSARHQENEQFF
.	many	TRBV11-2	TRBJ2-1	TGTGCCAGCAGCAAAGGCGGTCGCTACAATGAGCAGTTCTTC	CASSKGGRYNEQFF
TRBD1	many	TRBV6-1	TRBJ1-5	TGTGCCAGCAGTACCGGGACAGGGGGCCGCCTAATTACGGTGAATCAGCCCCAGCATTTT	CASSTGTGGRLITVNQPQHF
.	many	TRBV5-8	TRBJ1-5	TGTGCCACGGCACAGGGAGGGCAGCCCCAGCATTTT	CATAQGGQPQHF
.	.	TRBV14	TRBJ2-2	TGTGCCAGCAGCGGGTACAACACCGGGGAGCTGTTTTTT	CASSGYNTGELFF
.	few	TRBV20-1	TRBJ2-3	TGCAGTGCCGATCCGACACCTGAAAGCACAGATACGCAGTATTTT	CSADPTPESTDTQYF
TRBD2	many	TRBV7-2	TRBJ2-3	TGTGCCAGCAGCTTAAGGACGTACCGGGGGGGCCAAGCAGATACGCAGTATTTT	CASSLRTYRGGQADTQYF
.	many	TRBV6-2/TRBV6-3	TRBJ2-7	TGTGCCAGCAGTTACCAGTGGTCGGACTCCTACGAGCAGTACTTC	CASSYQWSDSYEQYF
TRBD2	many	TRBV20-1	TRBJ2-3	TGCAGTGCTACTTTGCTAGCGGGGGGAAGGACAGATACGCAGTATTTT	CSATLLAGGRTDTQYF
TRBD1	many	TRBV20-1	TRBJ2-3	TGCAGTGCGCCTACAGGGGGCTACGATACGCAGTATTTT	CSAPTGGYDTQYF
TRBD2	few	TRBV15	TRBJ2-1	TGTGCCACCAGCAGAGTAGCCGGGACTAGTTGGTTCTTC	CATSRVAGTSWFF